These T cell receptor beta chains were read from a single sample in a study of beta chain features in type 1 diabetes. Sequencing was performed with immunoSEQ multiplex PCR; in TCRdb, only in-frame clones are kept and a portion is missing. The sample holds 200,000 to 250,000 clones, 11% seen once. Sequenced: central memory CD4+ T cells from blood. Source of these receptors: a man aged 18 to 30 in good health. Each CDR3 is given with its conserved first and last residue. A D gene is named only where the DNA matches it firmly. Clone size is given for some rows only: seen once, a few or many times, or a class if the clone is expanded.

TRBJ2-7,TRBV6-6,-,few,CASSSTVIEQYF,TGTGCCAGCAGTTCGACAGTCATCGAGCAGTACTTC
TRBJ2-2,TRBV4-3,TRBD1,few,CASSQTGRTGELFF,TGCGCCAGCAGCCAGACAGGGCGGACCGGGGAGCTGTTTTTT
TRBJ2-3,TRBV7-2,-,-,CASSPNPSTDTQYF,TGTGCCAGCAGCCCGAACCCTAGCACAGATACGCAGTATTTT
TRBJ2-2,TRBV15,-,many,CATSRDPGWTGELFF,TGTGCCACCAGCAGAGATCCGGGTTGGACCGGGGAGCTGTTTTTT
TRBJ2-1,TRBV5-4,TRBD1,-,CASSYGTGAYNEQFF,TGTGCCAGCAGCTACGGGACAGGGGCCTACAATGAGCAGTTCTTC
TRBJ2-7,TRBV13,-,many,CATPIYEQYF,TGTGCCACCCCGATCTACGAGCAGTACTTC
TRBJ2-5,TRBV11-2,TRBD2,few,CASSPSGRAWETQYF,TGTGCCAGCAGCCCTAGCGGGAGGGCCTGGGAGACCCAGTACTTC
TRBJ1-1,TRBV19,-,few,CASSIRREGEAFF,TGTGCCAGTAGTATTAGGCGCGAGGGCGAAGCTTTCTTT
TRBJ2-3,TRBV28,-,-,CASNIGGDLDTQYF,TGTGCCAGCAATATTGGAGGGGACTTGGATACGCAGTATTTT
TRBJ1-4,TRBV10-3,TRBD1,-,CATRRTGANEKLFF,TGTGCCACGCGGAGGACAGGGGCTAATGAAAAACTGTTTTTT
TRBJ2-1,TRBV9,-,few,CASSTLSGLNEQFF,TGTGCCAGCAGCACTCTCAGCGGGCTGAATGAGCAGTTCTTC
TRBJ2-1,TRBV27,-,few,CASSSLSSYNEQFF,TGTGCCAGCAGTTCCTTGAGCTCCTACAATGAGCAGTTCTTC
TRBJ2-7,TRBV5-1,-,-,CASSPQFGSYEQYF,TGCGCCAGCAGCCCCCAGTTTGGGTCCTACGAGCAGTACTTC
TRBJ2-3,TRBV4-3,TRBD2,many,CASSQEGGRLSTDTQYF,TGCGCCAGCAGCCAAGAGGGAGGGAGACTAAGCACAGATACGCAGTATTTT
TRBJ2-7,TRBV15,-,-,CATSRDVGVSYEQYF,TGTGCCACCAGCAGAGATGTTGGGGTCTCCTACGAGCAGTACTTC
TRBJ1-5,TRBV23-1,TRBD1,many,CASSQLQGDNSNQPQHF,TGCGCCAGCAGTCAACTCCAGGGGGACAATAGCAATCAGCCCCAGCATTTT
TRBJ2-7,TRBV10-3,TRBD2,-,CAIRDGTSGSPEQYF,TGTGCCATCAGAGACGGGACTAGCGGGAGTCCCGAGCAGTACTTC
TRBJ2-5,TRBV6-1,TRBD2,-,CASSELGGETQYF,TGTGCCAGCAGTGAACTGGGGGGGGAGACCCAGTACTTC
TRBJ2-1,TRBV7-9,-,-,CASSLGTGRHEQFF,TGTGCCAGCAGCTTAGGTACAGGAAGGCATGAGCAGTTCTTC
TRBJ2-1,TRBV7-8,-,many,CASSPDRLSYNEQFF,TGTGCCAGCAGCCCAGACAGACTTTCTTACAATGAGCAGTTCTTC
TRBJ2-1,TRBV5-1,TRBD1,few,CASNGQGMVEQFF,TGCGCCAGCAACGGACAGGGGATGGTTGAGCAGTTCTTC
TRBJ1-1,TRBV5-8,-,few,CASSYVVSGTEAFF,TGTGCCAGCAGCTACGTAGTTTCAGGCACTGAAGCTTTCTTT
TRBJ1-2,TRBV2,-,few,CASSPGLSHGYTF,TGTGCCAGCAGTCCGGGACTGTCGCATGGCTACACCTTC
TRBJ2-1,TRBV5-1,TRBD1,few,CASSFTGGEQFF,TGCGCCAGCAGCTTTACAGGGGGTGAGCAGTTCTTC
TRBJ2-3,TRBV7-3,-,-,CASSLSTTDTQYF,TGTGCCAGCAGCTTAAGTACGACAGATACGCAGTATTTT
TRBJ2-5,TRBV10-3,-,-,CAISSKETQYF,TGTGCCATCAGTTCAAAAGAGACCCAGTACTTC
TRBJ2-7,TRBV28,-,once,CASSFLSYEQYF,TGTGCCAGCAGTTTCCTATCCTACGAGCAGTACTTC
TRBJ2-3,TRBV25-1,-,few,CASSEDRRRSFSTDTQYF,TGTGCCAGCAGTGAGGACCGCCGCAGAAGTTTTAGCACAGATACGCAGTATTTT
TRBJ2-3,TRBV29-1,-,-,CSAHRASDTQYF,TGCAGCGCCCACAGGGCGTCAGATACGCAGTATTTT
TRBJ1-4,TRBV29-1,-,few,CSVEGGSSEKLFF,TGCAGCGTTGAAGGCGGTTCGAGTGAAAAACTGTTTTTT
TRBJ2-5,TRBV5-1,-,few,CASSLRGAGETQYF,TGCGCCAGCAGCCTCCGGGGCGCGGGAGAGACCCAGTACTTC
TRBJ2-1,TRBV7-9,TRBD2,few,CASTSGRVYNEQFF,TGTGCCAGCACTAGCGGGAGGGTATACAATGAGCAGTTCTTC
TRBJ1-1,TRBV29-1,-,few,CSVGGRANTEAFF,TGCAGCGTTGGGGGCAGGGCGAACACTGAAGCTTTCTTT
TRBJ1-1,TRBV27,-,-,CASSARTWLDTEAFF,TGTGCCAGCAGTGCCAGGACATGGTTAGACACTGAAGCTTTCTTT
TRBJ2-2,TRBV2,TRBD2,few,CASSASGRNTGELFF,TGTGCCAGCAGTGCGAGCGGGAGGAACACCGGGGAGCTGTTTTTT
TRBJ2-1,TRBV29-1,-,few,CSVGLYNEQFF,TGCAGCGTTGGGCTCTACAATGAGCAGTTCTTC
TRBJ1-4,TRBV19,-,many,CASSQRGLDEKLFF,TGTGCCAGTAGTCAGCGGGGGTTAGATGAAAAACTGTTTTTT
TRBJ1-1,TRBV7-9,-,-,CASSPMTGNTEAFF,TGTGCCAGCAGCCCAATGACAGGGAACACTGAAGCTTTCTTT
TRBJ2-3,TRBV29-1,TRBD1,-,CSVTSGQGGDTQYF,TGCAGCGTTACGTCGGGACAGGGGGGCGATACGCAGTATTTT
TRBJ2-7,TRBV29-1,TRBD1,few,CSTKGQSYEQYF,TGCAGCACTAAGGGACAGTCCTACGAGCAGTACTTC
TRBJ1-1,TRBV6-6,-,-,CASDREFNTEAFF,TGTGCCAGCGATCGGGAATTTAACACTGAAGCTTTCTTT
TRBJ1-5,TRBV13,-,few,CASSLGGPGNQPQHF,TGTGCCAGCAGCTTGGGAGGGCCCGGCAATCAGCCCCAGCATTTT
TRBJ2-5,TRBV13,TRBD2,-,CASSISGTSGKETQYF,TGTGCCAGCAGCATCTCCGGGACTAGCGGGAAGGAGACCCAGTACTTC
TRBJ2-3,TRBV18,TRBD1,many,CASSPPRGGPHTDTQYF,TGTGCCAGCTCACCACCGAGAGGGGGCCCTCACACAGATACGCAGTATTTT
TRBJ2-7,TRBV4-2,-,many,CASSQTSLDNEQYF,TGTGCCAGCAGCCAGACTAGTCTCGACAACGAGCAGTACTTC